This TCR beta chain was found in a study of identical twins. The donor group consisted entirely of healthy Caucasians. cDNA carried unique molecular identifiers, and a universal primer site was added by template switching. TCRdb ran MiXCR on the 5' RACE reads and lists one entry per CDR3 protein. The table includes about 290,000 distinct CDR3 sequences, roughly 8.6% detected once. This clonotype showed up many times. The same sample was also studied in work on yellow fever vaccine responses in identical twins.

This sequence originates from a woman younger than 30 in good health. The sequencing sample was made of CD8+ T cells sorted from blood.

This CDR3 is CASSQRPPGGGDEQYF. CDR3 bases: TGCGCCAGCAGCCAAAGGCCCCCCGGGGGGGGCGACGAGCAGTACTTC. The chain recombines TRBV4-1 with TRBJ2-7, with 8 bases matching TRBD2. The V segment lost 2 bases and the J segment 5 bases; nucleotides outside the gene matches: 11. Germline loops: CDR1 MGHRA, CDR2 YSYEKL. The CDR3 is made up of 16 amino acids.